This record looks at one T cell receptor beta chain sequence and its context. Using immunoSEQ multiplex PCR, the repertoire was profiled, and TCRdb retains in-frame clones only, with some absent. Among roughly 97,000 clones listed, roughly 96% were seen once. The source of the sample is a study of technical replicates of blood from four donors. Germline assignment: CDR1 LNHNV and CDR2 YYDKDF (reference sequence). The CDR3 has 18 residues. V gave up 1 base and J gave up 5 bases; unmatched junction bases: 7. This chain uses TRBV15 with TRBJ2-6, with TRBD1 matching 11 bases. This receptor was taken from a human donor in good health. What was sequenced was T cells isolated from PBMCs. The CDR3 DNA reads as TGTGCCACCAGCAGAGGAGGGACAGGGGGTAGATGGGCCAACGTCCTGACTTTC. As protein: CATSRGGTGGRWANVLTF.